Reported below is one T cell receptor beta chain. The antigen is undetermined. The data belong to a study of cytomegalovirus exposure and HLA in healthy donors. Both 60 Vbeta primers and 13 Jbeta primers went into the PCR. This table comes from immunoSEQ multiplex PCR, and its TCRdb copy is limited to in-frame clones, with some not included. The sample carries approximately 100,000 clones, roughly 70% recorded once. Study-wide results and caveats: Across donors, sequencing depth was assumed by presence/absence analyses to be roughly uniform. The classifier reportedly diagnosed cytomegalovirus status with high sensitivity and specificity. On later analysis, the bulk of CMV-associated TCR beta chains appeared to be HLA-restricted. Prior analysis indicated that the majority of TCR beta V segments exhibited productivity approximately 90% or approximately 30% of the time.

The germline gives CDR1 ENHRY, CDR2 SYGVKD. CDR3 size: 16 residues. The trim removed 4 bases at V and 2 bases at J, leaving 7 bases unmatched. The chain combines TRBV10-3 with TRBJ2-3; 9 nucleotides line up with TRBD2. The sample taken for sequencing was PBMCs. The clonotype was recovered from a middle-aged man in good health and CMV-seronegative. CDR3 sequence reads: CAISALERGATDTQYF. CDR3 coding DNA: TGTGCCATCAGTGCCCTAGAGCGGGGGGCCACAGATACGCAGTATTTT.